These T cell receptor beta chains were read from a single sample in a study of HIV-infected patients and healthy controls. TCRdb ran MiXCR on the 5' RACE reads and lists one entry per CDR3 protein. This sample has around 18,000 distinct CDR3 sequences, with about a sixth found just once. Sample: CD8+ T cells from blood. These receptors all stem from a human donor in good health. CDR3s include the opening cysteine and the closing phenylalanine or tryptophan. The order of the fields is J gene, clone size, V gene, D gene, CDR3 protein, CDR3 DNA. D genes are given only for firm matches. Some rows have no size entry. The others give once, few or many, or a class for an expanded clone.

j_gene: TRBJ1-2; abundance: few; v_gene: TRBV5-6; d_gene: NA; CDR3aa: CASSLRGDYGYTF; CDR3nt: TGTGCCAGCAGCTTGAGAGGCGACTATGGCTACACCTTC
j_gene: TRBJ2-1; abundance: many; v_gene: TRBV29-1; d_gene: NA; CDR3aa: CSVVPGSSYNEQFF; CDR3nt: TGCAGCGTTGTGCCAGGGAGCTCCTACAATGAGCAGTTCTTC
j_gene: TRBJ1-3; abundance: few; v_gene: TRBV9; d_gene: NA; CDR3aa: CASSVGKDNPGNTIYF; CDR3nt: TGTGCCAGCAGCGTAGGGAAGGACAACCCTGGAAACACCATATATTTT
j_gene: TRBJ1-5; abundance: many; v_gene: TRBV4-3; d_gene: NA; CDR3aa: CASSQGWESSSNQPQHF; CDR3nt: TGCGCCAGCAGCCAAGGTTGGGAGAGCTCTAGCAATCAGCCCCAGCATTTT
j_gene: TRBJ2-7; abundance: NA; v_gene: TRBV6-5; d_gene: TRBD1; CDR3aa: CATRQGPYEQYF; CDR3nt: TGTGCCACCAGACAGGGGCCCTACGAGCAGTACTTC
j_gene: TRBJ1-6; abundance: many; v_gene: TRBV7-9; d_gene: NA; CDR3aa: CASSPQGSGSPLHF; CDR3nt: TGTGCCAGCAGCCCACAGGGTTCGGGTTCACCCCTCCACTTT
j_gene: TRBJ2-3; abundance: many; v_gene: TRBV28; d_gene: NA; CDR3aa: CASSFIARGNTQYF; CDR3nt: TGTGCCAGCAGCTTCATAGCCAGGGGCAATACGCAGTATTTT
j_gene: TRBJ2-7; abundance: many; v_gene: TRBV20-1; d_gene: TRBD1; CDR3aa: CSARNLPGQDFYEQYF; CDR3nt: TGCAGTGCTAGAAACTTACCGGGACAGGACTTCTACGAGCAGTACTTC
j_gene: TRBJ2-5; abundance: many; v_gene: TRBV18; d_gene: TRBD2; CDR3aa: CASSPRRDYEKGQYF; CDR3nt: TGTGCCAGCTCACCACGCCGGGACTACGAAAAGGGCCAGTACTTC
j_gene: TRBJ2-7; abundance: few; v_gene: TRBV6-6; d_gene: TRBD1; CDR3aa: CASSFRGLHEQYF; CDR3nt: TGTGCCAGCAGTTTTAGGGGGCTGCACGAGCAGTACTTC
j_gene: TRBJ2-3; abundance: many; v_gene: TRBV7-6; d_gene: NA; CDR3aa: CASSQLASTDTQYF; CDR3nt: TGTGCCAGCAGCCAACTAGCTAGCACAGATACGCAGTATTTT
j_gene: TRBJ2-7; abundance: few; v_gene: TRBV4-3; d_gene: TRBD2; CDR3aa: CASSQDPASGEYEQYF; CDR3nt: TGCGCCAGCAGCCAAGATCCGGCTAGCGGGGAGTACGAGCAGTACTTC
j_gene: TRBJ2-1; abundance: many; v_gene: TRBV5-6; d_gene: NA; CDR3aa: CASSRAGFPYNEQFF; CDR3nt: TGTGCCAGCAGCCGGGCGGGTTTCCCCTACAATGAGCAGTTCTTC